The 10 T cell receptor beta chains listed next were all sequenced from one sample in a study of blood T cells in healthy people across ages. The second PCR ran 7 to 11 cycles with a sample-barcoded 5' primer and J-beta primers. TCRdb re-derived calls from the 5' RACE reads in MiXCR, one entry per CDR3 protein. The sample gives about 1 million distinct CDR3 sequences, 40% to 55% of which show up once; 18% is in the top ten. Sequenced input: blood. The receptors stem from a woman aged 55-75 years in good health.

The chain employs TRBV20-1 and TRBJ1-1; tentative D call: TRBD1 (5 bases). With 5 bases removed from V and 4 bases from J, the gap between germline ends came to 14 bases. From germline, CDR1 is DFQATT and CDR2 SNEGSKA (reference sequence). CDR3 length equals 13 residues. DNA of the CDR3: TGCAGTGCTGCCCTTCAGGGATTCACTGAAGCTTTCTTT. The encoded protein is CSAALQGFTEAFF.

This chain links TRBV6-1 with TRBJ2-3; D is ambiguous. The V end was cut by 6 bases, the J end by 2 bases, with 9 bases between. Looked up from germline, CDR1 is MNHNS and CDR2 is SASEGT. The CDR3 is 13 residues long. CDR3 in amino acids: CASRSAPTDTQYF. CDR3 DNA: TGTGCCAGCAGGTCAGCTCCCACAGATACGCAGTATTTT.

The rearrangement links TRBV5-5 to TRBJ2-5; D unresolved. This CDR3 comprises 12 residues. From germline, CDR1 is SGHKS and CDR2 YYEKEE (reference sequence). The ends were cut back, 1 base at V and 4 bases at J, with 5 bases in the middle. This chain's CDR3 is CASSLNRETQYF. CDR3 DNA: TGTGCCAGCAGCTTGAATCGAGAGACCCAGTACTTC.

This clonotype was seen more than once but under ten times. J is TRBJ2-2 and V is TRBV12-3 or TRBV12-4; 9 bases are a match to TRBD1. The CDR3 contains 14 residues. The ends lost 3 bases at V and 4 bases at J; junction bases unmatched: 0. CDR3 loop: CASSLTGGTGELFF. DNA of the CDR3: TGTGCCAGCAGTTTGACAGGGGGCACCGGGGAGCTGTTTTTT.

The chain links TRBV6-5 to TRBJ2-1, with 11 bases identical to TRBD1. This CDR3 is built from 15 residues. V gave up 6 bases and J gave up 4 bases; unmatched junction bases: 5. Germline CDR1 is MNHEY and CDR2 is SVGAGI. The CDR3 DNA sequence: TGTGCCAGCAGGGGACAGGGGGGGGGGTACAATGAGCAGTTCTTC. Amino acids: CASRGQGGGYNEQFF.

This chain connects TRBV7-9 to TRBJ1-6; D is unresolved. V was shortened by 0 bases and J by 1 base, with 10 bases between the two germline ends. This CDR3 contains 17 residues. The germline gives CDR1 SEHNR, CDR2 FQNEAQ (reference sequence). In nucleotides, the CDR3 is TGTGCCAGCAGCTTAGCGTCCGGGTTATCCTATAATTCACCCCTCCACTTT. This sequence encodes CASSLASGLSYNSPLHF.

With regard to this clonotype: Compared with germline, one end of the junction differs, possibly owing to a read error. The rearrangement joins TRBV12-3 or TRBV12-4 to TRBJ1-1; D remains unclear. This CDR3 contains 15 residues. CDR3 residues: CAGSFHGEGRTEAFF. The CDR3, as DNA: TGTGCCGGCAGTTTTCACGGTGAAGGGAGAACTGAAGCTTTCTTT.

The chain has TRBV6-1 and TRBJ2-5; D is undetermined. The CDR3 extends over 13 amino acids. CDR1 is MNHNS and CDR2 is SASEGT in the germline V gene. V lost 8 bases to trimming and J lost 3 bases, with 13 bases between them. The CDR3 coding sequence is TGTGCCAGCCATAAGACGGAGAAAGAGACCCAGTACTTC. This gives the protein CASHKTEKETQYF.

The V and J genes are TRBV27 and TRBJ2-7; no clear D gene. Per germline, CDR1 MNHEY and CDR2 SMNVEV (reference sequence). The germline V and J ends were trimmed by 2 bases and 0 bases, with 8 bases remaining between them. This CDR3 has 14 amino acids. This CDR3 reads CASSLNFLSYEQYF. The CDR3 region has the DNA TGTGCCAGCAGTTTAAACTTCCTCTCCTACGAGCAGTACTTC.

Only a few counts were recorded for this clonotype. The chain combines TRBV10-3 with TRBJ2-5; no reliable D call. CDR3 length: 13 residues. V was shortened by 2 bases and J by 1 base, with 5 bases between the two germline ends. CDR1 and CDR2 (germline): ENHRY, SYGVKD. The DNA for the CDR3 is TGTGCCATCAGTGAGAGTTCCCAAGAGACCCAGTACTTC. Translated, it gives CAISESSQETQYF.